This TCR beta chain emerged from a study of shared clonotypes between healthy human individuals. Study context: CD4 naive and CD4 memory each took three plates per donor, while CD8 naive took two and CD8 memory one.

The table came from immunoSEQ multiplex PCR; TCRdb's copy has only in-frame clones and leaves some out. The sample consists of roughly 2,500,000 clones, 93% of them appearing once. With 6 bases clipped from V and 6 bases from J, the junction kept 10 bases outside the gene matches. Germline V lookup: CDR1 SGHVS, CDR2 FQNEAQ. This CDR3 has 16 residues. The TCR comes from a man aged 18 to 35 in good health. Some clones in this sample may be carry-over from other donors' samples. The chain couples TRBV7-8 to TRBJ2-1, with 11 bases aligning to TRBD2. Sequencing used naive CD4+ T cells from PBMCs. Noted subset: CD45RA+ positively selected. The CDR3 coding sequence is TGTGCCAGCAGTAAGGGGGGGCTAGCGGGAGGCAATGAGCAGTTCTTC. Translated: CASSKGGLAGGNEQFF.